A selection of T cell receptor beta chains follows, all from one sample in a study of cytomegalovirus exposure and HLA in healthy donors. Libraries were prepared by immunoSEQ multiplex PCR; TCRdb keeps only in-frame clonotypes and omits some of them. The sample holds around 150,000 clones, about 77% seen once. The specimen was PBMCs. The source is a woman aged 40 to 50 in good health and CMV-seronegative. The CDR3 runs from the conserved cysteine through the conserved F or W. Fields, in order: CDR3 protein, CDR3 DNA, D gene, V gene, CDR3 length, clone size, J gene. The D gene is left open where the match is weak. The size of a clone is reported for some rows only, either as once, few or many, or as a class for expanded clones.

CAISVRTSIGTDTQYF,TGTGCCATCAGCGTCAGGACTAGCATCGGCACAGATACGCAGTATTTT,TRBD2,TRBV10-3,16,.,TRBJ2-3
CASSQEVQGAYNEQFF,TGCGCCAGCAGCCAAGAGGTACAGGGTGCGTACAATGAGCAGTTCTTC,.,TRBV4-1,16,few,TRBJ2-1
CASKESNRNTEAFF,TGTGCCAGCAAGGAGTCCAACCGCAACACTGAAGCTTTCTTT,.,TRBV28,14,once,TRBJ1-1
CASSSRERGLGEQYF,TGTGCCAGCAGTTCCAGGGAAAGGGGGCTAGGAGAGCAGTACTTC,TRBD1,TRBV28,15,.,TRBJ2-7
CASSETGWFSYEQYF,TGTGCCAGCAGTGAAACAGGGTGGTTTTCCTACGAGCAGTACTTC,.,TRBV25-1,15,few,TRBJ2-7
CASSPVGNQPQHF,TGTGCCAGCTCACCGGTCGGGAATCAGCCCCAGCATTTT,.,TRBV18,13,.,TRBJ1-5
CASSFVRAVNEKLFF,TGTGCCAGCAGTTTCGTCAGGGCCGTTAATGAAAAACTGTTTTTT,.,TRBV6-5,15,.,TRBJ1-4
CASSLVPGGLGYEQYF,TGCGCCAGCAGCTTGGTGCCGGGGGGCCTCGGGTACGAGCAGTACTTC,.,TRBV5-1,16,.,TRBJ2-7
CASSEAGGAYQPQHF,TGTGCCAGCAGTGAAGCCGGAGGGGCTTACCAGCCCCAGCATTTT,.,TRBV2,15,.,TRBJ1-5
CASSKQGNTGELFF,TGTGCCAGCAGTAAACAGGGGAACACCGGGGAGCTGTTTTTT,.,TRBV6-5,14,.,TRBJ2-2
CASSRGEARSNEKLFF,TGTGCCAGTAGCCGGGGGGAAGCCAGGTCTAATGAAAAACTGTTTTTT,.,TRBV19,16,.,TRBJ1-4
CASSRAGGPVEQYF,TGTGCCAGCAGCAGAGCGGGGGGGCCTGTCGAGCAGTACTTC,TRBD2,TRBV6-5,14,.,TRBJ2-7
CASSLIGRGVGYTF,TGTGCCAGCAGCTTAATCGGCAGGGGGGTTGGCTACACCTTC,TRBD1,TRBV7-9,14,.,TRBJ1-2
CASSQGDSDNSPLHF,TGCGCCAGCAGCCAAGGGGACAGCGATAATTCACCCCTCCACTTT,TRBD1,TRBV4-3,15,.,TRBJ1-6
CASSQESRLNTEAFF,TGCGCCAGCAGCCAAGAAAGCAGGTTGAACACTGAAGCTTTCTTT,.,TRBV4-3,15,once,TRBJ1-1
CASSQSGTAPQDYGYTF,TGTGCCAGCAGCCAATCCGGGACAGCACCTCAGGACTATGGCTACACCTTC,TRBD1,TRBV4-2,17,.,TRBJ1-2
CASSLAAGYEQYF,TGTGCCAGCAGCTTGGCCGCGGGCTACGAGCAGTACTTC,.,TRBV5-6,13,.,TRBJ2-7
CASSSTSGLNEQFF,TGTGCCAGCAGCTCAACTAGCGGTCTTAATGAGCAGTTCTTC,TRBD2,TRBV7-9,14,.,TRBJ2-1
CASSQHGPRLAGEVNTGELFF,TGTGCCAGCAGCCAACATGGGCCGAGACTAGCGGGGGAAGTGAACACCGGGGAGCTGTTTTTT,TRBD2,TRBV4-2,21,.,TRBJ2-2
CASSPDRLSYGHTF,TGCGCCAGCAGCCCGGACAGGTTAAGCTATGGCCACACCTTC,TRBD1,TRBV5-1,14,.,TRBJ1-2
CASSISGAYNEQFF,TGTGCCAGCAGCATAAGCGGGGCTTACAATGAGCAGTTCTTC,TRBD2,TRBV6-5,14,.,TRBJ2-1
CASSASQGSNTEAFF,TGTGCCAGCAGCGCGTCACAGGGATCCAACACTGAAGCTTTCTTT,.,TRBV9,15,.,TRBJ1-1
CASSPTGSIHF,TGTGCCAGCTCACCTACCGGGAGTATCCACTTT,.,TRBV18,11,.,TRBJ1-6
CASRPIGGGTREKLFF,TGTGCCAGCAGGCCCATTGGTGGGGGGACTAGGGAAAAACTGTTTTTT,.,TRBV2,16,.,TRBJ1-4
CASSLGSATNEKLFF,TGCGCCAGCAGCTTGGGGAGTGCAACTAATGAAAAACTGTTTTTT,.,TRBV5-1,15,.,TRBJ1-4
CASTDSGGAQEQYF,TGTGCCAGCACGGATAGCGGGGGGGCGCAGGAGCAGTACTTC,TRBD2,TRBV6-6,14,.,TRBJ2-7
CASSEASSGANVLTF,TGTGCCAGCAGTGAAGCGAGCTCTGGGGCCAACGTCCTGACTTTC,.,TRBV6-4,15,.,TRBJ2-6
CASSLRVGQGGTEAFF,TGTGCCAGCAGCTTGCGGGTAGGGCAGGGAGGAACTGAAGCTTTCTTT,.,TRBV5-6,16,once,TRBJ1-1
CASSLGGGLSYNEQFF,TGCGCCAGCAGCTTGGGAGGGGGCCTCTCCTACAATGAGCAGTTCTTC,TRBD1,TRBV5-1,16,.,TRBJ2-1
CSVKFDGAANTEAFF,TGCAGCGTTAAGTTCGACGGAGCAGCGAACACTGAAGCTTTCTTT,.,TRBV29-1,15,few,TRBJ1-1
CASSQEGRGGEKLFF,TGCGCCAGCAGCCAAGAGGGTCGCGGAGGTGAAAAACTGTTTTTT,.,TRBV4-3,15,few,TRBJ1-4
CASSVLPGGVGEAFF,TGTGCCAGCAGCGTCCTCCCAGGAGGGGTGGGTGAAGCTTTCTTT,.,TRBV7-2,15,.,TRBJ1-1
CSVEGAGAGIVSTEAFF,TGCAGCGTTGAAGGGGCTGGTGCAGGGATCGTCAGCACTGAAGCTTTCTTT,.,TRBV29-1,17,.,TRBJ1-1
CASSSSRGLQETQYF,TGTGCCAGCAGCTCGTCTAGGGGGCTCCAAGAGACCCAGTACTTC,TRBD1,TRBV5-4,15,.,TRBJ2-5
CASSLKEKGDRTETQYF,TGTGCCAGCAGTTTGAAAGAGAAAGGGGACAGAACAGAGACCCAGTACTTC,TRBD1,TRBV28,17,.,TRBJ2-5
CAIGQQNTEAFF,TGTGCCATCGGGCAGCAGAACACTGAAGCTTTCTTT,.,TRBV10-3,12,.,TRBJ1-1
CSSSPSGTSGEQYF,TGTTCCAGCAGCCCCTCCGGGACTAGCGGCGAGCAGTACTTC,TRBD2,TRBV7-9,14,once,TRBJ2-7
CASSVVEWYTGELFF,TGTGCCAGCAGCGTAGTAGAATGGTACACCGGGGAGCTGTTTTTT,.,TRBV9,15,.,TRBJ2-2
CASSYADRGRTEAFF,TGTGCCAGCAGTTACGCTGACAGGGGGCGGACTGAAGCTTTCTTT,TRBD1,TRBV6-5,15,.,TRBJ1-1
CASTSTGANFYEQYF,TGTGCCAGCACCTCGACAGGGGCCAACTTCTACGAGCAGTACTTC,TRBD1,TRBV6-5,15,.,TRBJ2-7
CASSQDGLANTEAFF,TGCGCCAGCAGCCAAGACGGGTTGGCGAACACTGAAGCTTTCTTT,.,TRBV4-3,15,.,TRBJ1-1
CASRGQSNTEAFF,TGTGCCAGCAGGGGACAGTCGAACACTGAAGCTTTCTTT,TRBD1,TRBV6-1,13,few,TRBJ1-1
CASSQGSGFKAGELFF,TGTGCCAGCAGCCAGGGGTCAGGGTTTAAGGCCGGGGAGCTGTTTTTT,.,TRBV4-2,16,.,TRBJ2-2
CASSWNSGTENTEAFF,TGCGCCAGCAGCTGGAACTCCGGGACAGAGAACACTGAAGCTTTCTTT,TRBD1,TRBV5-1,16,.,TRBJ1-1
CASSSTRGAQNEQYF,TGTGCCAGCAGCTCTACGCGGGGGGCACAAAACGAGCAGTACTTC,TRBD2,TRBV7-2,15,.,TRBJ2-7